What follows is one T cell receptor gamma chain and its context. This clone is deemed large (0.1 to 1%). Its binding antigen is unknown. Base qualities are not recorded, but no much larger clone differs from it by a single base. For each case, genomic DNA was extracted from ten 5-um FFPE scrolls with the QIAamp DNA FFPE tissue kit. Fully anonymised formalin-fixed paraffin-embedded duodenal biopsies surplus to diagnostic needs were used to test TCR repertoire-based classification of coeliac disease. This sample was taken from a study of intestinal T cells in coeliac disease (dated by TCRdb to 2018 to 2020). Notes on the research overall: In the TRG cohort, coeliac patients were much younger than controls, with a mean age of roughly 15 years compared with about 55 years. The TCR-delta (TRD) cohort included duodenal biopsies from around eleven coeliac disease patients and around eleven non-coeliac controls. A second, larger TCR-gamma (TRG) cohort included duodenal biopsies from 33 coeliac disease patients and around 20 non-coeliac controls. The study at large found these results: TRD kmer-based clustering correctly classified all 22 biopsies in training, with a reported leave-one-out accuracy of roughly 90%. TRG clustering correctly classified most of the 54 biopsies (roughly 94%), with a reported leave-one-out accuracy of around 90%. A significant age difference was observed between coeliac and control groups, although significant classification was not yielded by an age-split analysis. It was not possible to tell repeated CDR3 amino acid sequences apart from PCR duplicates. FFPE-derived DNA was found to be relatively degraded, and loss of a proportion of TCR sequences in each sample was likely caused by this degradation.

The library relied on multiplex PCR. The instrument given in TCRdb is Ion Torrent PGM. TRG repertoires were amplified from around 0.2 ug of biopsy DNA with the LymphoTrack kit, in which Illumina adapters are carried by the primers. TRG amplicons were purified using AMPure XP beads, were quantified on a 2100 Bioanalyzer, and were pooled equimolarly. Sequencing of TRG libraries was performed on an Ion PGM instrument. The original methods were these. FastX discarded any read in which over 10% of nucleotides had a quality score below the third quartile for that patient. IMGT/HighV-QUEST was used to align reads in order to assign V, D and J genes, locate CDR3 regions and judge functionality. After the sequences were translated into amino acids, every sequence predicted to be non-functional was thrown out. CDR3s were split into kmers with and without positional annotation, PCA was performed on kmer frequencies, and samples were clustered using all 1023 combinations of PCs 1-10. Leave-one-out cross-validation was used to validate the classification, with parameters re-optimised on the remaining samples in each round. Shannon diversity was computed with the vegan R package from repeated random subsamples equal to the lowest read count. TCRdb reprocessed the public data with the CATT caller; entries with the same nucleotide sequence were combined afterwards. TCRdb assigned the V and J calls; the authors' analysis was not used. This sample is represented by 800 or so gamma-chain clones; 40% to 55% of them were singletons. In total, the top ten clones hold about 23% of the sample.

Spanning cysteine to phenylalanine, the CDR3 consists of 18 amino acids. The CDR3 DNA has 54 bases and is translated from base 1. V is cut back by 2 bases and J by 1 base, with 14 bases in the junction unmatched. The clonotype was recovered from a human donor with celiac disease. The specimen sequenced was a duodenal biopsy. The V gene is TRGV11 and the J gene is TRGJ1 or TRGJ2. TRGV11 is treated as an ORF (open reading frame) with a function not yet certain. This receptor carries the CDR3 CACWIRRVPSSNYYKKLF. The DNA sequence is given as TGTGCCTGCTGGATTAGGCGTGTCCCAAGTAGCAATTATTATAAGAAACTCTTT.